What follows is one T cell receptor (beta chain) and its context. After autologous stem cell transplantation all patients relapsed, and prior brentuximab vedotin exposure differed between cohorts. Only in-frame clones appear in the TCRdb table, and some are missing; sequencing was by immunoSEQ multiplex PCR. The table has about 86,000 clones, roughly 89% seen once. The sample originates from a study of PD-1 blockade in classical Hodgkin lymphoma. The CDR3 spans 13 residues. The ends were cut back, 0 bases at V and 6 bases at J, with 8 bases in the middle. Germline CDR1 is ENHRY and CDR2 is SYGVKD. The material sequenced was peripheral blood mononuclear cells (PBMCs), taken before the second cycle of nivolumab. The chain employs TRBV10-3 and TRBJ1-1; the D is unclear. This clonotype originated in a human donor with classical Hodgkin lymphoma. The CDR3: CAISESISAEAFF. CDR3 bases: TGTGCCATCAGTGAGTCGATCTCTGCTGAAGCTTTCTTT.